This TCR beta chain was sequenced in a study of technical replicates of blood from a few donors. Trimming cost V 2 bases and J 1 base, with 8 bases left between them. CDR1 and CDR2 (germline): MNHEY, SMNVEV (reference sequence). The CDR3 consists of 14 residues. Sequencing used immunoSEQ multiplex PCR; TCRdb keeps in-frame clones, though not all of them. The sample records some 77,000 clones, 95% to 97% being singletons. Sequenced: T cells isolated from PBMCs. The TCR comes from a human donor in good health. The chain uses TRBV27 and TRBJ1-1, with D uncertain. In nucleotides, the CDR3 is TGTGCCAGCAGTTTAGGAGGAGCGAACACTGAAGCTTTCTTT. Translated, it gives CASSLGGANTEAFF.